This T cell receptor (beta chain) stems from a study of PD-1 blockade in mismatch repair-deficient tumors. Regarding the study as a whole: Tumor-resident clones, often undetectable pretreatment in blood, expanded then contracted after pembrolizumab.

A word on this clone: Its antigen is unknown.

Sequenced by immunoSEQ multiplex PCR; TCRdb stores in-frame clones only, minus some. The sample holds some 14,000 clones, 80% to 90% seen once. Documented time point: identical roughly ten-day culture without peptide (control). The CDR3 is made up of 16 amino acids. CDR1 and CDR2 from the germline V gene are SGHRS and YFSETQ. Trimming cost V 4 bases and J 0 bases, with 13 bases left between them. This clonotype originated in an adult with mismatch repair-deficient cancer. The source material was cells cultured in vitro, sampled from a patient treated with pembrolizumab. The V call is TRBV5-1, the J call TRBJ1-4; D is unclear. CDR3 loop: CASSSGSEATNEKLFF. The DNA for the CDR3 is TGCGCCAGCAGCAGCGGTTCTGAGGCAACTAATGAAAAACTGTTTTTT.